This T cell receptor beta chain was sequenced in a study of neurological immune-mediated disorders. General study results and limits: Multiple sclerosis was found to have the least TCR clonal expansion, below healthy controls, and HTLV-1-associated myelopathy the most.

As for the cDNA, it was generated by 5'RACE with 10-nucleotide random UMIs. From the 5' RACE reads, TCRdb called clonotypes with MiXCR, one entry per CDR3 protein. The sample yields some 78,000 distinct CDR3 sequences, approximately 5% seen once. Between the trimmed V and J ends, which lost 5 bases and 4 bases, there was a span of 12 bases. The germline V gene has CDR1 MNHEY and CDR2 SVGAGI. The CDR3 has 14 residues. To note about this clonotype: Its antigen remains unidentified.

The sequence came from a woman younger than 45 with multiple sclerosis. V gene TRBV6-5 combines with J gene TRBJ1-5; a possible D gene is TRBD1 (5 bases). The material sequenced was PBMCs. This CDR3 is CASSLGTGNQPQHF. The CDR3 DNA sequence: TGTGCCAGCAGTCTTGGGACGGGGAATCAGCCCCAGCATTTT.